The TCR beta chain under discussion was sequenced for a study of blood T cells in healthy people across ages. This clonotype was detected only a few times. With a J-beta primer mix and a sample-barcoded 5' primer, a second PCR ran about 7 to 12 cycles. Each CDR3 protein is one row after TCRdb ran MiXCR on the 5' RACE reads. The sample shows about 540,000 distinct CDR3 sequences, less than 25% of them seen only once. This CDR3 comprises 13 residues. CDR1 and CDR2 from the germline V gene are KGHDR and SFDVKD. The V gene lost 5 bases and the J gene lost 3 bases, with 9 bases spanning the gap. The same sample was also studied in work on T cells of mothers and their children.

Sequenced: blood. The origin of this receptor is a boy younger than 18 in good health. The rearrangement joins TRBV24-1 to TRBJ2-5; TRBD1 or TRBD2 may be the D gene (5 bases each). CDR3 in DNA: TGTGCCACCAGTGTTCGGGACGAAGAGACCCAGTACTTC. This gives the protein CATSVRDEETQYF.